This T cell receptor (beta chain) was documented in a study of T cells in lung cancer brain metastases. Germline V lookup: CDR1 SGHNT, CDR2 YYREEE (reference sequence). CDR3 size: 17 residues. J was trimmed by 7 bases and V by 0 bases; bases with no gene match: 11. Produced via immunoSEQ multiplex PCR; TCRdb's table is partial and in-frame only. The table includes several thousand clones, 75% to 90% detected once. Source material: tumor tissue from the primary lung tumor. The chain links TRBV5-4 to TRBJ2-2; the match to TRBD1 covers 8 bases. The TCR originated in a man aged 50 to 60 with non-small cell lung cancer. CDR3 DNA sequence: TGTGCCAGCAGCTTGGGAATGGGGACAGGCCAAGGCGGGGAGCTGTTTTTT. It specifies CASSLGMGTGQGGELFF.